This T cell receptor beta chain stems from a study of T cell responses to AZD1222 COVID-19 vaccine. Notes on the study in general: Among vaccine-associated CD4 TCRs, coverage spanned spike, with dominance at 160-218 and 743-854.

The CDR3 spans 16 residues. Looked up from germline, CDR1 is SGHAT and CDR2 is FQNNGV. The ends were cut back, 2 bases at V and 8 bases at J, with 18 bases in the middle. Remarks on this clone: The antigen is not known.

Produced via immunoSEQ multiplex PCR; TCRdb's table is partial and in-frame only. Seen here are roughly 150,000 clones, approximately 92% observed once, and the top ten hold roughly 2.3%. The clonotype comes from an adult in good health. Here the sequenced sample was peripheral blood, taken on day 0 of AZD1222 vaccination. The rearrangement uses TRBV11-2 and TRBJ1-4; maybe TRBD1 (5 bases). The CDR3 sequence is CASSLQKGQGWEKLFF. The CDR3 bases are TGTGCCAGCAGCTTACAAAAGGGTCAGGGTTGGGAAAAACTGTTTTTT.